The 3 T cell receptor beta chains below all came from one sample that was sequenced in a study of shared clonotypes between healthy human individuals. Some clones are missing from TCRdb's copy, which holds only in-frame ones; the method was immunoSEQ multiplex PCR. The sample carries 300,000 to 400,000 clones, over 75% recorded once. The specimen was memory CD8+ T cells sorted from blood. Subset specified: CD45RO+ cells pooled with CCR7-negative TemRA cells. The source is a young man in good health.

This clone was recorded only once. The CDR3, as DNA: TGTGCCAGCAGCTTGCGGGGAGGGCGGGATACGCAGTATTTT. This gives the protein CASSLRGGRDTQYF. The V call is TRBV7-9, the J call TRBJ2-3; 7 nucleotides match TRBD2. Germline values: CDR1 SEHNR, CDR2 FQNEAQ (reference sequence). Unmatched junction bases numbered 6, after V lost 3 bases and J lost 6 bases. The CDR3 runs 14 residues.

The rearrangement joins TRBV11-2 to TRBJ1-1; D not resolved. The V end lost 1 base, the J end lost 7 bases, and 10 bases lay between the germline ends. The CDR3 contains 13 residues. Germline V gene sequence: CDR1 SGHAT, CDR2 FQNNGV. Here the CDR3 DNA reads TGTGCCAGCAGCTTAGGAGGGCGGTATGAAGCTTTCTTT. Its protein product is CASSLGGRYEAFF. The full variable domain, in which reference TRBV11-2 and TRBJ1-1 provide the parts outside the CDR3, is EAGVAQSPRYKIIEKRQSVAFWCNPISGHATLYWYQQILGQGPKLLIQFQNNGVVDDSQLPKDRFSAERLKGVDSTLKIQPAKLEDSAVYLCASSLGGRYEAFFGQGTRLTVV.

The rearrangement joins TRBV2 to TRBJ2-3, with 10 bases matching TRBD1. The germline gives CDR1 SNHLY, CDR2 FYNNEI. Trimming removed 5 bases from V and 3 bases from J; junction bases left unmatched: 11. The CDR3 is 17 residues long. CDR3 sequence: CASSSGTGDWGTDTQYF. The CDR3 nucleotides read TGTGCCAGCAGTTCCGGGACAGGGGATTGGGGAACAGATACGCAGTATTTT.